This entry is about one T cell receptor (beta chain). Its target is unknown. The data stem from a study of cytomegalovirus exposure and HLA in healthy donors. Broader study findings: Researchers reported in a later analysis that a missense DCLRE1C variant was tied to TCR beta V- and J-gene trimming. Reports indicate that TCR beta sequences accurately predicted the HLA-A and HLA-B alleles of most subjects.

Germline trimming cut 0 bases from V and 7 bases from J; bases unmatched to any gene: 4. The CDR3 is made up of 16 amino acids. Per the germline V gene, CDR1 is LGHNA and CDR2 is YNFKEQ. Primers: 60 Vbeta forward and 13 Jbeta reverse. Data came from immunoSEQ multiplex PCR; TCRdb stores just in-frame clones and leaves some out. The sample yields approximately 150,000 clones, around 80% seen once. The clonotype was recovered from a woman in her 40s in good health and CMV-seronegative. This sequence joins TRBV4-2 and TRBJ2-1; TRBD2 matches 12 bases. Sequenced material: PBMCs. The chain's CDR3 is CASSQDLAGGRNEQFF. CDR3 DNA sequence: TGTGCCAGCAGCCAAGACCTAGCGGGAGGGAGGAATGAGCAGTTCTTC.